This TCR beta chain was recovered during a study of cytomegalovirus exposure and HLA in healthy donors. Whole-study context: Most donors, about 82% of 398 genotyped, fell in the Caucasian-associated ancestry cluster. General study points: Among TCR beta chains, those listed as cytomegalovirus-associated numbered more than 150. TCR beta chains associated with HLA were, in a later analysis, more clonally expanded than equally common others.

The PCR had 60 Vbeta and 13 Jbeta primers. Here immunoSEQ multiplex PCR was the method, and the copy in TCRdb shows in-frame clones only, minus some. Here the sample spans around 120,000 clones, around 78% being singletons. Only one count was recorded for this clone. Its antigen is unknown. The CDR3 runs to 14 residues. The V segment lost 3 bases and the J segment 10 bases; nucleotides outside the gene matches: 9. Germline lookup yields CDR1 MNHNS and CDR2 SASEGT. This clonotype was obtained from a woman between 40 and 55 years old in good health and CMV-seronegative. The V gene is TRBV6-1, the J gene TRBJ1-5; 7 positions agree with TRBD1. Sequencing used PBMCs. The CDR3, as DNA: TGTGCCAGCAGTGACTCGGGACAGTTTCATCCCCAGCATTTT. This encodes CASSDSGQFHPQHF.